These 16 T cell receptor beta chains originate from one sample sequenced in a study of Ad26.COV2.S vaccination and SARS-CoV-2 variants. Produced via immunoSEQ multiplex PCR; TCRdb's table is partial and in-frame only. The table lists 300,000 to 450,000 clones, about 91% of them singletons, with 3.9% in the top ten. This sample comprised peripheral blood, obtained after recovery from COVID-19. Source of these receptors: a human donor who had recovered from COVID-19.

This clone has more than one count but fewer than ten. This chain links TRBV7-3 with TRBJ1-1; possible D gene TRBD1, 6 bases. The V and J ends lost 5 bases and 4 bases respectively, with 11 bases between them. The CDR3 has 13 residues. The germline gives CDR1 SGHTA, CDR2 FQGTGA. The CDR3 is CASSTTGLTEAFF. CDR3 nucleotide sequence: TGTGCCAGCAGCACGACAGGACTCACTGAAGCTTTCTTT.

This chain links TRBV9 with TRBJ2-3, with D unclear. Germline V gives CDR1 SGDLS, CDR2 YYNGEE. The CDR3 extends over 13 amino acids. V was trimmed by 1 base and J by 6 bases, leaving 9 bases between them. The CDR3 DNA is TGTGCCAGCAGCGTAAGCGTGGCGGATACGCAGTATTTT. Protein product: CASSVSVADTQYF.

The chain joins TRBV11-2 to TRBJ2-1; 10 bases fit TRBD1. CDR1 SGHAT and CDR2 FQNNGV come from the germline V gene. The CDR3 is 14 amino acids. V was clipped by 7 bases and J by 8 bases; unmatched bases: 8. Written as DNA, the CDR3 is TGTGCCAGCATGGAGGGGACAGGGGAGGATGAGCAGTTCTTC. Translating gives CASMEGTGEDEQFF.

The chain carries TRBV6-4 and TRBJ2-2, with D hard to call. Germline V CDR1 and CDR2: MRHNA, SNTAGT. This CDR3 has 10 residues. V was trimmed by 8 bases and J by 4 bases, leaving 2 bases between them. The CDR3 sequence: CASATGELFF. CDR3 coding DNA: TGTGCCAGCGCCACCGGGGAGCTGTTTTTT.

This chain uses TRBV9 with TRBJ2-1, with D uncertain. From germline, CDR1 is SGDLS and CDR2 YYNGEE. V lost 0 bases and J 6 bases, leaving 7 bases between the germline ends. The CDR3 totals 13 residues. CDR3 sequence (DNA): TGTGCCAGCAGCGTAGAGAACACCAATGAGCAGTTCTTC. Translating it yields CASSVENTNEQFF.

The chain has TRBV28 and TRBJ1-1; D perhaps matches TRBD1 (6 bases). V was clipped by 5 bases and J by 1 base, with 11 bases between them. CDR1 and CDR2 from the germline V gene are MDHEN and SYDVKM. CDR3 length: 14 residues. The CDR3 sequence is CASSLQGANTEAFF. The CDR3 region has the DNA TGTGCCAGCAGTCTACAGGGTGCGAACACTGAAGCTTTCTTT.

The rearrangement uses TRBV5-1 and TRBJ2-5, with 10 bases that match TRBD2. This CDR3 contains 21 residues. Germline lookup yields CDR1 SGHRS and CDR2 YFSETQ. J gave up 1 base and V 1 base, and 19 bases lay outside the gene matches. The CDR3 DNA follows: TGCGCCAGCAGCTTGCCCCCTCGAAGGATAGCGGGGGGCCAACTCCAAGAGACCCAGTACTTC. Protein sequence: CASSLPPRRIAGGQLQETQYF.

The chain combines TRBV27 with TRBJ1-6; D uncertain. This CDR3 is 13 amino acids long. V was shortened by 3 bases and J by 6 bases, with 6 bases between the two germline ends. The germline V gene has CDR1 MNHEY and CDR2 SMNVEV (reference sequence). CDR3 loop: CASSLSGNSPLHF. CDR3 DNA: TGTGCCAGCAGTTTGTCGGGTAATTCACCCCTCCACTTT.

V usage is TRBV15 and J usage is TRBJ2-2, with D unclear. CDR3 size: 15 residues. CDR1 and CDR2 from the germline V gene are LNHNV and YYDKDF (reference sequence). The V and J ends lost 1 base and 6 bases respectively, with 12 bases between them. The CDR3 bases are TGTGCCACCAGCAGAGCAGGCAGCACCCCCGGGGAGCTGTTTTTT. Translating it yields CATSRAGSTPGELFF.

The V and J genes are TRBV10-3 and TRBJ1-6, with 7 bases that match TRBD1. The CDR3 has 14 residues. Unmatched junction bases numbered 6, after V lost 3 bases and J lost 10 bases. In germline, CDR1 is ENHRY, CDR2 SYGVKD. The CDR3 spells CAISETGERSPLHF. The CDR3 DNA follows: TGTGCCATCAGTGAAACAGGGGAGCGATCACCCCTCCACTTT.

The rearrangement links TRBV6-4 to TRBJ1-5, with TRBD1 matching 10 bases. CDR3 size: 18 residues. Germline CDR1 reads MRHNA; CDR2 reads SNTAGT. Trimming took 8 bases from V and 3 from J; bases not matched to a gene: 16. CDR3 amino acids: CASCTTGGDPLFNQPQHF. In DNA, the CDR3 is TGTGCCAGCTGCACGACAGGGGGCGACCCCCTTTTCAATCAGCCCCAGCATTTT.

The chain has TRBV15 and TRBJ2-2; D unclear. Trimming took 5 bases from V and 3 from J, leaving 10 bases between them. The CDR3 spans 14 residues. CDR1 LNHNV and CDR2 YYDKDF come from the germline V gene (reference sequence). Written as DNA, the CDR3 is TGTGCCACCAGCCCTGTCCGGGACACCGGGGAGCTGTTTTTT. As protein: CATSPVRDTGELFF. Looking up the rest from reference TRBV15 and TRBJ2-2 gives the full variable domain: DAMVIQNPRYQVTQFGKPVTLSCSQTLNHNVMYWYQQKSSQAPKLLFHYYDKDFNNEADTPDNFQSRRPNTSFCFLDIRSPGLGDTAMYLCATSPVRDTGELFFGEGSRLTVL.

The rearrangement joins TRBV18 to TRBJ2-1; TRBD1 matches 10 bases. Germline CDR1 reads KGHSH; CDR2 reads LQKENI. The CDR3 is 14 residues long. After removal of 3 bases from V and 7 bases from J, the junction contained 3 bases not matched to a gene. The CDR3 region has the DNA TGTGCCAGCTCACCGGGGACAGGGGAGAATGAGCAGTTCTTC. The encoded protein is CASSPGTGENEQFF.

The CDR3 here is CASSPGQGSFYEQYF. CDR3 nucleotide sequence: TGTGCCAGCAGCCCGGGACAGGGTTCCTTCTACGAGCAGTACTTC. The gene calls are TRBV5-4 and TRBJ2-7; 9 bases are a match to TRBD1. Germline lookup yields CDR1 SGHNT and CDR2 YYREEE (reference sequence). The CDR3 length is 15 residues. Germline trimming cut 4 bases from V and 3 bases from J; bases unmatched to any gene: 8.

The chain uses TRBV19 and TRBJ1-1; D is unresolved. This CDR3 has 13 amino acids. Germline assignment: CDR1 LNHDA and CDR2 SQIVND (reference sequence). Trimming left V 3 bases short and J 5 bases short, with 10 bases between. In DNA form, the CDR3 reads TGTGCCAGTAGTATGTCGGGGTTAACTGAAGCTTTCTTT. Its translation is CASSMSGLTEAFF.

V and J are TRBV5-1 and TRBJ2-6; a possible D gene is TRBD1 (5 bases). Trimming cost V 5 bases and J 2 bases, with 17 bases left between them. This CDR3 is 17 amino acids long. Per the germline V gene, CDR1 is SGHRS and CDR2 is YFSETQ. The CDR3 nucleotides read TGCGCCAGCAGGTCCCCCCAGGGAATGCCTGGGGCCAACGTCCTGACTTTC. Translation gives CASRSPQGMPGANVLTF.